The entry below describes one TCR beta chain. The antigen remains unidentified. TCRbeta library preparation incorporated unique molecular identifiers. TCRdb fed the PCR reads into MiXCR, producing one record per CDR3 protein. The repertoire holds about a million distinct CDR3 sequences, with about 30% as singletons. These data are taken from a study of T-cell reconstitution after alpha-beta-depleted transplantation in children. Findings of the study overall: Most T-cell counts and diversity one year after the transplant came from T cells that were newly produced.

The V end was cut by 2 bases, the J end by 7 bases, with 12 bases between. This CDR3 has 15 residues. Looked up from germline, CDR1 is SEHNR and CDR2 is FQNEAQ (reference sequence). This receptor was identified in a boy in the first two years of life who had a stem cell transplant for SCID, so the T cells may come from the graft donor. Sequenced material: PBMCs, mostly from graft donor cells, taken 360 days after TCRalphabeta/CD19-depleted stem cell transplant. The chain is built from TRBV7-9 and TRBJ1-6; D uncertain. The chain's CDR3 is CASSLLSAENSPLHF. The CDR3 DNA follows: TGTGCCAGCAGCTTATTATCGGCGGAGAATTCACCCCTCCACTTT.